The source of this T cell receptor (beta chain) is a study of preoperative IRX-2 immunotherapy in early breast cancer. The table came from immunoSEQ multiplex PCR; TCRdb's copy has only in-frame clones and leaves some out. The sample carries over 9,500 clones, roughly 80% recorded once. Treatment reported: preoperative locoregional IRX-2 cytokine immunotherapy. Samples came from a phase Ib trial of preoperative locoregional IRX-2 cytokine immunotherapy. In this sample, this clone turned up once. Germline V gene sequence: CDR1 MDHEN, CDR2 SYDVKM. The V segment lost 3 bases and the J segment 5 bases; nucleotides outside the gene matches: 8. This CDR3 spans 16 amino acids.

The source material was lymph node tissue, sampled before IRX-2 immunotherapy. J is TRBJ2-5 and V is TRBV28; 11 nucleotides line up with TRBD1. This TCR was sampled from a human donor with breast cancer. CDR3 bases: TGTGCCAGCAGTTTGGGACAGGGGGTGCTTGGGGAGACCCAGTACTTC. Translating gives CASSLGQGVLGETQYF.